The sequence of this T cell receptor beta chain was determined in a study of CD39 and CD103 CD8 tumor-infiltrating T cells. As for the study in general: Comparisons covered HPV-positive and HPV-negative HNSCC, ovarian cancer and melanoma patients.

The protocol was immunoSEQ multiplex PCR, while the TCRdb copy is restricted to in-frame clones and leaves out a portion. Among some 2,400 clones listed, approximately 78% were seen once. About this clone itself: Its cognate antigen is unknown.

Study-level results: Top 30 DP CD8 TIL clonotypes covered about 50-86% of repertoire.

Sorted CD3+CD4-CD8+CD45RA- TILs were divided into DN, SP and DP by CD39 and CD103. Losses at the gene ends were 2 bases for V and 4 bases for J; bases not matched to a gene: 5. The germline CDR1 and CDR2 sequences are SGHTA and FQGTGA. This CDR3 comprises 17 residues. Sequenced input: CD39- CD103- CD8+ T cells sorted from the tumor. Documented subset: CD103-CD39- double-negative CD45RA- CD8 T cells. The sequence was collected from a human donor with head and neck squamous cell carcinoma. This chain connects TRBV7-3 to TRBJ2-1; 13 nucleotides line up with TRBD2. The CDR3 loop is CASSLYTSGGAYNEQFF. CDR3 coding DNA: TGTGCCAGCAGCTTATACACTAGCGGGGGGGCTTACAATGAGCAGTTCTTC.